Listed here are 32 T cell receptor beta chains from one sample, sequenced in a study of response to subunit inactivated influenza vaccine. TCRdb ran MiXCR on the RT-PCR reads and lists one entry per CDR3 protein. The repertoire holds roughly 630,000 distinct CDR3 sequences, with approximately 15% as singletons. This sample comprised PBMCs from blood, obtained 14 days before vaccination. The receptors here all came from a man between 45 and 60 years old who received an inactivated influenza vaccine.

This clonotype showed up just a few times. The chain is built from TRBV4-3 and TRBJ2-1; no clear D. The germline V gene encodes CDR1 LGHNA and CDR2 YSLEER. The CDR3 has 13 amino acids. The V gene lost 0 bases and the J gene lost 9 bases, with 9 bases spanning the gap. In nucleotides, the CDR3 is TGCGCCAGCAGCCAAGATGGGCGGAGTGAGCAGTTCTTC. Its protein is CASSQDGRSEQFF.

In its sample, this clonotype was seen a few times. The gene calls are TRBV12-3 or TRBV12-4 and TRBJ2-7, with D possibly TRBD1 on 6 matching bases. The CDR3 has 15 amino acids. V lost 3 bases to trimming and J lost 8 bases, with 20 bases between them. CDR3 coding DNA: TGTGCCAGCAGTTTGAAGCCGGGCCAGGGGCTAAAGCAGTACTTC. Protein sequence: CASSLKPGQGLKQYF.

For this clonotype: Sequence at one end of the junction differs from germline and may be a read error. CDR3 sequence: CTSSLRRDLTDTQYF. CDR3 nucleotides: TGTACCAGCAGCTTACGGCGGGACCTCACAGATACGCAGTATTTT. The rearrangement uses TRBV7-8 and TRBJ2-3, with D possibly matching TRBD2 (6 bases). The germline V gene has CDR1 SGHVS and CDR2 FQNEAQ. The CDR3 sequence is 15 residues long. Full variable domain (outside the CDR3, taken from reference TRBV7-8 and TRBJ2-3): GAGVSQSPRYKVAKRGQDVALRCDPISGHVSLFWYQQALGQGPEFLTYFQNEAQLDKSGLPSDRFFAERPEGSVSTLKIQRTQQEDSAVYLCTSSLRRDLTDTQYFGPGTRLTVL.

The chain uses TRBV20-1 and TRBJ2-1, with D perhaps matching TRBD2 (5 bases). The CDR3 loop spans 15 amino acids. Germline V gene data show CDR1 as DFQATT and CDR2 as SNEGSKA (reference sequence). Trimming took off 0 bases at V and 3 bases at J, with 12 bases between the two ends. DNA of the CDR3: TGCAGTGCTAGAGAGCCGGGGAACTACTACAATGAGCAGTTCTTC. This sequence encodes CSAREPGNYYNEQFF.

This clonotype was counted only a few times. The chain combines TRBV6-2 or TRBV6-3 with TRBJ2-7; 10 bases align to TRBD2. Germline CDR1 reads MNHEY; CDR2 reads SVGEGT. J lost 6 bases, V lost 6 bases, and 11 bases had no gene match. This CDR3 comprises 15 residues. In nucleotides, the CDR3 is TGTGCCAGCAGCCTTGTAGCGGGAGGCTCGAGCGAGCAGTACTTC. Protein product: CASSLVAGGSSEQYF.

This clonotype was counted between two and nine times. This chain links TRBV5-1 with TRBJ2-4; D may be TRBD1 (5 bases). There are 18 residues in the CDR3. Trimming took off 0 bases at V and 0 bases at J, with 16 bases between the two ends. In germline, CDR1 is SGHRS, CDR2 YFSETQ. CDR3 loop: CASSLDTPGRLAKNIQYF. The DNA of the CDR3 is TGCGCCAGCAGCTTGGATACCCCAGGGCGTCTAGCCAAAAACATTCAGTACTTC. Looking up the rest from reference TRBV5-1 and TRBJ2-4 gives the full variable domain: KAGVTQTPRYLIKTRGQQVTLSCSPISGHRSVSWYQQTPGQGLQFLFEYFSETQRNKGNFPGRFSGRQFSNSRSEMNVSTLELGDSALYLCASSLDTPGRLAKNIQYFGAGTRLSVL.

This clonotype has a count of ten or more. The CDR3 DNA is TGTGCCAGCAGTCCCCGGACAGGGGGTCTATACGAGCAGTACTTC. Amino acids: CASSPRTGGLYEQYF. The rearrangement uses TRBV25-1 and TRBJ2-7; TRBD1 matches at 10 bases. The germline CDR1 and CDR2 sequences are MGHDK and SYGVNS. The CDR3 totals 15 residues. The J segment lost 4 bases and the V segment lost 5 bases, leaving 8 bases of the junction unmatched.

The chain has TRBV7-2 and TRBJ2-7, with D perhaps given as TRBD1 or TRBD2 (5 bases each). CDR3 size: 17 residues. Germline CDR1 reads SGHTA; CDR2 reads FQGNSA. Trimming took off 5 bases at V and 3 bases at J, with 23 bases between the two ends. CDR3 loop: CASSPGTSAFKVYEQYF. DNA for the CDR3: TGTGCCAGCAGCCCCGGGACGTCCGCTTTTAAGGTCTACGAGCAGTACTTC.

This clonotype turned up a few times. The chain uses TRBV9 and TRBJ2-1; TRBD2 matches 9 bases. Trimming took 2 bases from V and 6 from J; bases not matched to a gene: 12. Germline V gives CDR1 SGDLS, CDR2 YYNGEE. CDR3 size: 17 residues. The CDR3 region is CASSVEVAGVSSNEQFF. The CDR3 DNA sequence: TGTGCCAGCAGCGTGGAGGTAGCGGGGGTATCATCCAATGAGCAGTTCTTC.

This sequence joins TRBV24-1 and TRBJ2-1, with D tentatively TRBD1 (5 bases). Per germline, CDR1 KGHDR and CDR2 SFDVKD. Trimming cost V 9 bases and J 6 bases, with 17 bases left between them. The CDR3 has 14 amino acids. CDR3 residues: CATAPQGNRNEQFF. In nucleotides, the CDR3 is TGTGCCACCGCCCCCCAGGGAAATCGCAATGAGCAGTTCTTC.

This clonotype was seen at least ten times. The rearrangement links TRBV10-3 to TRBJ2-1; D may be TRBD2 (7 bases). V lost 4 bases and J 6 bases, leaving 19 bases between the germline ends. Germline CDR1 reads ENHRY; CDR2 reads SYGVKD. The CDR3 contains 16 residues. The CDR3 nucleotides read TGTGCCATCAGTGTTTCGGGGGGCGCCTCCCCCAATGAGCAGTTCTTC. Its translation is CAISVSGGASPNEQFF.

The genes are TRBV20-1 and TRBJ2-2; D remains unclear. The CDR3 has 13 amino acids. Trimming left V 0 bases short and J 3 bases short, with 5 bases between. Looked up from germline, CDR1 is DFQATT and CDR2 is SNEGSKA (reference sequence). CDR3 bases: TGCAGTGCTAGAGATTGGTACACCGGGGAGCTGTTTTTT. Its translation is CSARDWYTGELFF.

This clonotype was seen a handful of times. The chain recombines TRBV29-1 with TRBJ1-5; a weak D match, TRBD1 (6 bases). From germline, CDR1 is SQVTM and CDR2 ANQGSEA. This CDR3 has 14 residues. With 6 bases removed from V and 7 bases from J, the gap between germline ends came to 19 bases. The CDR3 region is CSVSTGGEGQPQHF. The CDR3 DNA reads as TGCAGCGTCTCCACCGGGGGCGAGGGGCAGCCCCAGCATTTT.

The chain recombines TRBV20-1 with TRBJ2-6; D is unresolved. The germline V gene encodes CDR1 DFQATT and CDR2 SNEGSKA (reference sequence). CDR3 length equals 12 residues. CDR3 nucleotide sequence: TGCAGGCCCCTCTCTGGGGCCAACGTCCTGACTTTC. This sequence encodes CRPLSGANVLTF.

This clonotype showed up many times. This sequence joins TRBV20-1 and TRBJ2-1; 12 nucleotides agree with TRBD2. Germline values: CDR1 DFQATT, CDR2 SNEGSKA (reference sequence). Trimming removed 6 bases from V and 13 bases from J; junction bases left unmatched: 13. The length of the CDR3 is 14 residues. The CDR3 region is CSAKGLAGSPIQFF. The CDR3 DNA sequence: TGCAGTGCCAAGGGACTAGCGGGTAGCCCCATTCAGTTCTTC.

This clonotype was found a few times. The V call is TRBV6-4, the J call TRBJ1-4; a possible D gene is TRBD1 (6 bases). Between the trimmed V and J ends, which lost 9 bases and 5 bases, there was a span of 10 bases. Germline CDR1 reads MRHNA; CDR2 reads SNTAGT. The CDR3 has 12 amino acids. The DNA of the CDR3 is TGTGCCAGACAGGGTTTCAATGAAAAACTGTTTTTT. Its protein product is CARQGFNEKLFF.

This clonotype turned up a few times. This chain connects TRBV19 to TRBJ2-1, with 9 bases identical to TRBD2. Trimming at V came to 5 bases and at J to 8 bases, leaving 10 bases not matched to a gene. Germline-derived CDR1 and CDR2 are LNHDA and SQIVND (reference sequence). The CDR3 has 15 residues. CDR3 loop: CASSPRTSVVDEQFF. The CDR3 region has the DNA TGTGCCAGTAGTCCAAGGACTAGCGTAGTCGATGAGCAGTTCTTC.

At least ten counts were recorded for this clonotype. The chain carries TRBV29-1 and TRBJ2-3; 9 nucleotides line up with TRBD1. Unmatched junction bases numbered 6, after V lost 7 bases and J lost 1 base. The V gene's germline CDR1 is SQVTM and CDR2 ANQGSEA. The CDR3 contains 14 residues. The CDR3 loop is CSAGQGIGTDTQYF. The DNA of the CDR3 is TGCAGCGCCGGACAGGGGATTGGCACAGATACGCAGTATTTT.

This clonotype was recorded at least ten times. This chain joins TRBV27 and TRBJ2-7; TRBD1 matches 8 bases. V was clipped by 5 bases and J by 3 bases; unmatched bases: 12. The germline V gene encodes CDR1 MNHEY and CDR2 SMNVEV (reference sequence). The CDR3 has 16 amino acids. CDR3 residues: CASSPRGRRGYYEQYF. As DNA, the CDR3 is TGTGCCAGCAGTCCCAGGGGGCGACGGGGTTACTACGAGCAGTACTTC.

The chain uses TRBV4-3 and TRBJ1-4, with D perhaps matching TRBD1 (5 bases). CDR3 length: 15 amino acids. Trimming removed 4 bases from V and 8 bases from J, with 17 bases in between. CDR1 is LGHNA and CDR2 is YSLEER in the germline V gene. In nucleotides, the CDR3 is TGCGCCAGCAGCCCCCCCGGGGGTCGCTTCGAAAAACTGTTTTTT. It translates to CASSPPGGRFEKLFF.

This clonotype has more than one count but fewer than ten. J is TRBJ2-2 and V is TRBV7-2; 7 nucleotides match TRBD1. CDR3 length: 16 residues. V dropped 5 bases and J dropped 2; count of bases not matched to a gene: 8. Germline CDR1 reads SGHTA; CDR2 reads FQGNSA. In DNA form, the CDR3 reads TGTGCCAGCAGCCCCCGGGCAGGGGGAAACACCGGGGAGCTGTTTTTT. Translating it yields CASSPRAGGNTGELFF.

This clonotype was seen a handful of times. V usage is TRBV6-2 or TRBV6-3 and J usage is TRBJ2-1; D is possibly TRBD2 (6 bases). V was shortened by 6 bases and J by 0 bases, with 12 bases between the two germline ends. From germline, CDR1 is MNHEY and CDR2 SVGEGT. CDR3 length equals 15 residues. The CDR3 DNA sequence: TGTGCCAGCAGGATCACTAGCTCCTCCTACAATGAGCAGTTCTTC. Translated, it gives CASRITSSSYNEQFF.

There are a few counts of this clonotype. The rearrangement joins TRBV20-1 to TRBJ2-6, with a weak D call TRBD1 (6 bases). V was cut by 5 bases and J by 1 base, with 15 bases left in between. CDR3 length: 16 amino acids. The germline gives CDR1 DFQATT, CDR2 SNEGSKA (reference sequence). As DNA, the CDR3 is TGCAGTGCTTACCCGGGACATCAGTCTGGGGCCAACGTCCTGACTTTC. Encoded protein: CSAYPGHQSGANVLTF.

This clonotype was counted at least ten times. The J gene is TRBJ2-7, the V gene TRBV6-1; D may match TRBD1 or TRBD2 (5 bases each). Deletions cut 4 bases from V and 3 bases from J, with 10 bases between. CDR1 MNHNS and CDR2 SASEGT come from the germline V gene. CDR3 length equals 13 residues. CDR3 sequence reads: CASSVGTDYEQYF. The CDR3 bases are TGTGCCAGCAGTGTCGGGACGGACTACGAGCAGTACTTC.

The gene calls are TRBV5-6 and TRBJ2-7; D is possibly TRBD2 (6 bases). This CDR3 has 12 amino acids. Trimming stripped 4 bases from V and 7 bases from J, with 12 bases between. Per germline, CDR1 SGHDT and CDR2 YYEEEE. CDR3 DNA sequence: TGTGCCAGCAGCCCACCCGCGGGGGAGCAGTACTTC. Encoded protein: CASSPPAGEQYF.

In its sample, this clonotype was seen a few times. This rearrangement joins TRBV29-1 to TRBJ2-5; D is ambiguous. The germline V gene encodes CDR1 SQVTM and CDR2 ANQGSEA. V lost 1 base to trimming and J lost 0 bases, with 6 bases between them. The CDR3 runs 13 residues. The CDR3 protein is CSVEGTNQETQYF. DNA of the CDR3: TGCAGCGTTGAAGGAACAAACCAAGAGACCCAGTACTTC.

This clonotype was observed at least ten times. V gene TRBV15 combines with J gene TRBJ2-5; tentative D call: TRBD2 (5 bases). This CDR3 is 16 amino acids long. Trimming took off 2 bases at V and 7 bases at J, with 20 bases between the two ends. The germline V gene has CDR1 LNHNV and CDR2 YYDKDF (reference sequence). CDR3 sequence: CATSRPQRRSLATQYF. As DNA, the CDR3 is TGTGCCACCAGCAGACCCCAGCGGAGGAGTCTCGCGACCCAGTACTTC.

This clonotype showed up just a few times. This rearrangement joins TRBV7-3 to TRBJ1-2; TRBD1 aligns across 7 bases. The CDR3 contains 16 residues. V was pared by 1 base and J by 4 bases, with 9 bases of the junction left unmatched. The germline gives CDR1 SGHTA, CDR2 FQGTGA. CDR3 in DNA: TGTGCCAGCAGCTTAAGCGGGACAGAAGATCTCTATGGCTACACCTTC. Protein product: CASSLSGTEDLYGYTF.

This clonotype was found a few times. The V gene is TRBV6-1, the J gene TRBJ1-4, with D perhaps matching TRBD1 (5 bases). The CDR3 contains 16 residues. V gave up 7 bases and J gave up 0 bases, with 15 bases separating them. Germline V gene sequence: CDR1 MNHNS, CDR2 SASEGT. The CDR3 sequence is CASIRRTLATNEKLFF. The CDR3 DNA reads TGTGCCAGCATCCGCAGGACATTAGCAACTAATGAAAAACTGTTTTTT.

The gene calls are TRBV7-9 and TRBJ2-3, with D hard to call. The CDR3 is 14 amino acids. Trimming cost V 2 bases and J 3 bases, with 9 bases left between them. Germline lookup yields CDR1 SEHNR and CDR2 FQNEAQ (reference sequence). The CDR3 DNA reads as TGTGCCAGCAGCTTAAGGTTGTGGACAGATACGCAGTATTTT. Translation: CASSLRLWTDTQYF.

The table lists this clonotype with a few counts. Germline is not matched at one junction end, which may reflect a read error. The gene calls are TRBV5-1 and TRBJ2-7; D remains unclear. There are 14 residues in the CDR3. CDR1 and CDR2 (germline): SGHRS, YFSETQ. The CDR3 nucleotides read TGCGCCAGCAGCCCTTCTAATCTCCCAGACGAGCGGTACTTC. It yields the protein CASSPSNLPDERYF.

This clonotype was detected only a few times. J is TRBJ2-5 and V is TRBV7-2, with 9 bases matching TRBD2. Trimming removed 3 bases from V and 2 bases from J; junction bases left unmatched: 4. The germline CDR1 and CDR2 sequences are SGHTA and FQGNSA. The CDR3 covers 15 residues. Here the CDR3 DNA reads TGTGCCAGCAGCTTGACTAGCGGTCTTCAAGAGACCCAGTACTTC. Translated, it gives CASSLTSGLQETQYF.